A selection of T cell receptor beta chains follows, all from one sample in a study of beta chain features in type 1 diabetes. Using immunoSEQ multiplex PCR, the repertoire was profiled, and TCRdb retains in-frame clones only, with some absent. The sample has approximately 600,000 clones, about an eighth seen once. The sequenced sample consisted of naive CD4+ T cells from blood. These receptors were collected from a man younger than 40 with type 1 diabetes. Both conserved end residues are part of each CDR3. The D gene is left open where the match is weak. Expanded clones are given a class, and other clones once, few, many or no size at all.

D gene	V gene	clone size	J gene	CDR3 DNA	CDR3 protein
TRBD2	TRBV4-3	few	TRBJ2-5	TGCGCCAGCAGCCAAGTGGGTAGCGGGGACCAAGAGACCCAGTACTTC	CASSQVGSGDQETQYF
.	TRBV29-1	.	TRBJ2-7	TGCAGCGTTGAGGGCGGGGGCGACGAGCAGTACTTC	CSVEGGGDEQYF
.	TRBV5-1	.	TRBJ2-1	TGCGCCAGCAGCTTGGGCCAGGGGATCTACAATGAGCAGTTCTTC	CASSLGQGIYNEQFF
.	TRBV6-6	few	TRBJ1-5	TGTGCCAGCAGTTACGGGCGCGGTCAGCCCCAGCATTTT	CASSYGRGQPQHF
.	TRBV6-6	few	TRBJ1-5	TGTGCCAGCACTGCCCTCCCGGAGGGGCAGCCCCAGCATTTT	CASTALPEGQPQHF
TRBD1	TRBV9	few	TRBJ1-6	TGTGCCAGCAGCAGGACTCCAGGGGGGACCTATAATTCACCCCTCCACTTT	CASSRTPGGTYNSPLHF
.	TRBV29-1	.	TRBJ1-1	TGCAGCGCCCACACCGGGAATGGGGGAGGGACTGAAGCTTTCTTT	CSAHTGNGGGTEAFF
.	TRBV7-9	few	TRBJ2-5	TGTGCCAGCAGCCAATTAAGGGCAGGCTGGGAGACCCAGTACTTC	CASSQLRAGWETQYF
.	TRBV7-9	.	TRBJ2-7	TGTGCCAGCAGCTTTCCCTCAGGGTCCGAGCAGTACTTC	CASSFPSGSEQYF
.	TRBV7-2	.	TRBJ2-3	TGTGCCAGCAGCTTCGGGATCAGAGATACGCAGTATTTT	CASSFGIRDTQYF
.	TRBV4-3	.	TRBJ2-6	TGCGCCAGCAGCCCCGCCCAAGGCGCAACTGGGGCCAACGTCCTGACTTTC	CASSPAQGATGANVLTF
TRBD2	TRBV5-4	.	TRBJ2-3	TGTGCCAGCAGCTTGCGGGGGGGCCTCGATACGCAGTATTTT	CASSLRGGLDTQYF
.	TRBV4-3	.	TRBJ1-4	TGCGCCAGCAGCCAAGTCGGGAGAACTAATGAAAAACTGTTTTTT	CASSQVGRTNEKLFF
.	TRBV7-9	few	TRBJ2-5	TGTGCCAGCAGCTCCTCGAGGGCGGCGGGGTTAATAGAGACCCAGTACTTC	CASSSSRAAGLIETQYF
.	TRBV5-1	few	TRBJ2-3	TGCGCCAGCAGTGAAGGGGTTTGGGATACGCAGTATTTT	CASSEGVWDTQYF
.	TRBV19	few	TRBJ2-7	TGTGCCACTCGGAGAGGCCCCCCCTTCTACGAGCAGTACTTC	CATRRGPPFYEQYF
.	TRBV19	.	TRBJ1-6	TGTGCCAGTAGTTGGCAGAATTCACCCCTCCACTTT	CASSWQNSPLHF
.	TRBV9	few	TRBJ1-2	TGTGCCAGCAGCGTAGGGACGGCCTTGAGCTATGGCTACACCTTC	CASSVGTALSYGYTF
.	TRBV5-4	few	TRBJ2-7	TGTGCCAGCAGCTTGGATCCGGGGAGCCACGAGCAGTACTTC	CASSLDPGSHEQYF
TRBD1	TRBV14	.	TRBJ1-3	TGTGCCAGCAGCCAAGGGGACAGATTCTCTGGAAACACCATATATTTT	CASSQGDRFSGNTIYF
.	TRBV2	few	TRBJ1-1	TGTGCCAGCAGTGTCAAACGGACTACCACTGAAGCTTTCTTT	CASSVKRTTTEAFF
.	TRBV13	.	TRBJ1-6	TGTGCCAGCAGCTTGAGCCGGGGGCGGGTGGATAATTCACCCCTCCACTTT	CASSLSRGRVDNSPLHF
.	TRBV5-1	.	TRBJ2-3	TGCGCCAGCAGCTTTACCTCAAGGGCAGATACGCAGTATTTT	CASSFTSRADTQYF
.	TRBV6-6	few	TRBJ1-6	TGTGCCAGCAGTTACCCGGGGGGGGCTGATAATTCACCCCTCCACTTT	CASSYPGGADNSPLHF
.	TRBV9	few	TRBJ1-2	TGTGCCAGCAGCGTAGCCGGCAGGGGCGACTATGGCTACACCTTC	CASSVAGRGDYGYTF
.	TRBV19	few	TRBJ2-5	TGTGCCAGTAGTGGCGGGGTACAAGAGACCCAGTACTTC	CASSGGVQETQYF
.	TRBV6-5	few	TRBJ2-6	TGTGCCAGCAGCGCAGCCTCTGGGGCCAACGTCCTGACTTTC	CASSAASGANVLTF
TRBD1	TRBV7-2	.	TRBJ2-7	TGTGCCAGCAGCTTACGTCAGGGGGCATACGAGCAGTACTTC	CASSLRQGAYEQYF
TRBD2	TRBV19	few	TRBJ2-1	TGTGCCAGTAGTACCGACCACTTACCTAGCGGGGCAGACAATGAGCAGTTCTTC	CASSTDHLPSGADNEQFF
.	TRBV29-1	.	TRBJ2-5	TGCAGCGTTGAGGCAGGGAGTCGAGAGACCCAGTACTTC	CSVEAGSRETQYF
.	TRBV5-1	few	TRBJ2-1	TGCGCCAGCAGCTTAATTCCCAGCTACAATGAGCAGTTCTTC	CASSLIPSYNEQFF
.	TRBV9	few	TRBJ1-5	TGTGCCAGCAGCGTAGGGTCGGGGAATCAGCCCCAGCATTTT	CASSVGSGNQPQHF
.	TRBV6-5	.	TRBJ2-6	TGTGCCAGCACAGGATCTTCTGGGGCCAACGTCCTGACTTTC	CASTGSSGANVLTF
.	TRBV4-2	.	TRBJ1-2	TGTGCCAGCAGCCAAGCCCTACAGGGCCTCTATGGCTACACCTTC	CASSQALQGLYGYTF
TRBD1	TRBV2	few	TRBJ2-5	TGTGCCAGCAGTCCTCGACAGGGCGAACAAGAGACCCAGTACTTC	CASSPRQGEQETQYF
TRBD1	TRBV5-1	.	TRBJ1-5	TGCGCCAGCAGCCCCGACAGGGGTGATCAGCCCCAGCATTTT	CASSPDRGDQPQHF
.	TRBV7-2	.	TRBJ2-5	TGTGCCAGCGGTCTTATGGGAGTCCAAGAGACCCAGTACTTC	CASGLMGVQETQYF
.	TRBV10-3	few	TRBJ2-3	TGTGCCATCAGCTTAGGGGGAGGCACAGATACGCAGTATTTT	CAISLGGGTDTQYF
.	TRBV30	.	TRBJ2-7	TGTGCCTGGAGTTCAGGCCAGGGCGACGAGCAGTACTTC	CAWSSGQGDEQYF
.	TRBV7-3	few	TRBJ1-3	TGTGCCAGCAGCTTCGACCCGGGCAATGGAAACACCATATATTTT	CASSFDPGNGNTIYF
.	TRBV6-6	few	TRBJ1-3	TGTGCCAGCAGTTACTCTGCGGTTCCTTCTGGAAACACCATATATTTT	CASSYSAVPSGNTIYF
.	TRBV27	.	TRBJ2-5	TGTGCCAGCAGTCGGATGTCCATGCCTGAGCAGTACTTC	CASSRMSMPEQYF
.	TRBV7-9	.	TRBJ2-1	TGTGCCAGCAGCTTCGGGACCGCTTCCCGCTATGAGCAGTTCTTC	CASSFGTASRYEQFF
TRBD2	TRBV13	.	TRBJ2-5	TGTGCCAGCAGCTTAGGCCTAGCGGGGGGCCGCAGAGAGACCCAGTACTTC	CASSLGLAGGRRETQYF
.	TRBV7-9	once	TRBJ1-1	TGTGCCAGCAGGCAAGGGATGGCCGCGGGAGCTTTCTTT	CASRQGMAAGAFF
.	TRBV5-1	few	TRBJ2-3	TGCGCCAGCAGCTTGGCCGATCGGTCGGGGGCAGATACGCAGTATTTT	CASSLADRSGADTQYF
.	TRBV6-1	few	TRBJ1-1	TGTGCCAGCAGTGCGGGCCACACGGGAGCTTTCTTT	CASSAGHTGAFF
.	TRBV9	few	TRBJ1-2	TGTGCCAGCACCCCTGGTGGGACGGGGAAGGCCTATGGCTACACCTTC	CASTPGGTGKAYGYTF
.	TRBV25-1	few	TRBJ1-2	TGTGCCAGCAGCGACACCGGGACTTCAGGGGGCTACACCTTC	CASSDTGTSGGYTF
TRBD2	TRBV6-5	few	TRBJ2-1	TGTGCCAGCAGAAATGGACTAGCGGTTTTCCATGAGCAGTTCTTC	CASRNGLAVFHEQFF